This entry lists 28 T cell receptor beta chains sequenced from one sample in a study of cytomegalovirus exposure and HLA in healthy donors. The method was immunoSEQ multiplex PCR; TCRdb's version includes in-frame clones alone and lacks a portion of them. The repertoire has about 56,000 clones, more than 80% of them found once; the top ten carry about 1.1%. The specimen was PBMCs. Source of these receptors: a man between 18 and 35 years old in good health and CMV-seronegative.

The chain links TRBV9 to TRBJ2-3; a weak D match, TRBD2 (7 bases). The CDR3 length is 16 residues. CDR1 is SGDLS and CDR2 is YYNGEE in the germline V gene. The V and J ends lost 4 bases and 1 base respectively, with 16 bases between them. The CDR3 protein is CASSIYGGAGTDTQYF. CDR3 nucleotide sequence: TGTGCCAGCAGCATCTATGGGGGGGCCGGCACAGATACGCAGTATTTT.

The chain couples TRBV18 to TRBJ1-2; TRBD1 is a possible D gene (5 bases). CDR1 KGHSH and CDR2 LQKENI come from the germline V gene. V was pared by 0 bases and J by 6 bases, with 11 bases between. This CDR3 contains 14 residues. The chain's CDR3 is CASSPPTGVNGYTF. The CDR3 coding sequence is TGTGCCAGCTCACCACCGACGGGGGTGAATGGCTACACCTTC.

This chain joins TRBV5-1 and TRBJ2-7; TRBD1 is a possible D gene (6 bases). Germline assignment: CDR1 SGHRS and CDR2 YFSETQ. The CDR3 is 15 residues long. The V gene lost 4 bases and the J gene lost 0 bases, with 14 bases spanning the gap. The CDR3 nucleotides read TGCGCCAGCAGCCTGGGACATTCCCTCTCCTACGAGCAGTACTTC. This gives the protein CASSLGHSLSYEQYF. Combining the CDR3 with reference TRBV5-1 and TRBJ2-7 gives the whole variable domain KAGVTQTPRYLIKTRGQQVTLSCSPISGHRSVSWYQQTPGQGLQFLFEYFSETQRNKGNFPGRFSGRQFSNSRSEMNVSTLELGDSALYLCASSLGHSLSYEQYFGPGTRLTVT.

The chain uses TRBV10-2 and TRBJ2-7, with 8 positions matching TRBD1. The germline gives CDR1 WSHSY, CDR2 SAAADI. The CDR3 totals 13 residues. V gave up 4 bases and J gave up 3 bases; unmatched junction bases: 2. The CDR3 DNA reads as TGCGCCAGCAGTGGACAGGGGAGCTACGAGCAGTACTTC. Translation gives CASSGQGSYEQYF.

This chain uses TRBV5-1 with TRBJ1-2; 9 positions agree with TRBD1. Germline values: CDR1 SGHRS, CDR2 YFSETQ. The length of the CDR3 is 15 residues. V lost 2 bases, J lost 3 bases, and 5 bases stayed unmatched. The DNA of the CDR3 is TGCGCCAGCAGCTTTAGGACAGGGGAGGACTATGGCTACACCTTC. Its protein is CASSFRTGEDYGYTF.

The rearrangement joins TRBV29-1 to TRBJ2-5, with 7 bases fitting TRBD2. The CDR3 covers 16 residues. Germline V gives CDR1 SQVTM, CDR2 ANQGSEA. J was trimmed by 2 bases and V by 4 bases; bases with no gene match: 13. The DNA of the CDR3 is TGCAGCGTTGCAGTGGTTAGGACTAGACCACAAGAGACCCAGTACTTC. Translating it yields CSVAVVRTRPQETQYF.

The chain is built from TRBV7-2 and TRBJ2-6, with TRBD2 matching 7 bases. CDR3 size: 18 residues. CDR1 and CDR2 (germline): SGHTA, FQGNSA. The J segment lost 1 base and the V segment lost 8 bases, leaving 14 bases of the junction unmatched. CDR3: CASSSSGTTSSGANVLTF. The CDR3, as DNA: TGTGCCAGCTCCTCATCCGGGACTACCTCATCTGGGGCCAACGTCCTGACTTTC.

This chain's CDR3 is CASSQIQGADEQYF. For the CDR3, the DNA is TGTGCCAGCAGCCAGATACAGGGGGCTGACGAGCAGTACTTC. The chain has TRBV7-9 and TRBJ2-7; 9 bases align to TRBD1. Germline trimming cut 5 bases from V and 5 bases from J; bases unmatched to any gene: 7. This CDR3 comprises 14 residues. Germline CDR1 SEHNR, CDR2 FQNEAQ (reference sequence).

V is TRBV27 and J is TRBJ2-7; D may be TRBD1 (5 bases). The CDR3 has 13 amino acids. V shed 2 bases and J shed 6 bases, with 11 bases lying between them. Germline V gene data show CDR1 as MNHEY and CDR2 as SMNVEV (reference sequence). CDR3 sequence: CASSLLQGFEQYF. CDR3 nucleotide sequence: TGTGCCAGCAGTTTACTCCAGGGATTCGAGCAGTACTTC.

The J gene is TRBJ2-3, the V gene TRBV13; 11 positions match TRBD2. The CDR3 sequence is 18 residues long. CDR1 and CDR2 from the germline V gene are PRHDT and FYEKMQ (reference sequence). V lost 5 bases and J lost 2; bases outside the gene matches: 12. The CDR3 region has the DNA TGTGCCAGCAGCCACTCCAGGGGACTAGCGGAGATCACAGATACGCAGTATTTT. Its translation: CASSHSRGLAEITDTQYF. The variable domain in full, with the rest retrieved from reference TRBV13 and TRBJ2-3, is AAGVIQSPRHLIKEKRETATLKCYPIPRHDTVYWYQQGPGQDPQFLISFYEKMQSDKGSIPDRFSAQQFSDYHSELNMSSLELGDSALYFCASSHSRGLAEITDTQYFGPGTRLTVL.

The chain combines TRBV6-1 with TRBJ1-3; unclear D gene. CDR1 is MNHNS, CDR2 SASEGT, per germline. The ends were cut back, 10 bases at V and 14 bases at J, with 24 bases in the middle. The CDR3 length is 13 residues. The CDR3 is CATRTPGFLPLYF. The CDR3 nucleotides read TGTGCCACTCGAACCCCGGGTTTCCTTCCACTATATTTT.

The rearrangement uses TRBV19 and TRBJ2-1; 11 positions agree with TRBD2. The germline gives CDR1 LNHDA, CDR2 SQIVND (reference sequence). This CDR3 comprises 15 residues. With V trimmed by 6 bases and J by 6 bases, 7 bases remained unmatched. In nucleotides, the CDR3 is TGTGCCAGTAGCACTACGGGGACTAGCGGCAATGAGCAGTTCTTC. It specifies CASSTTGTSGNEQFF.

V and J are TRBV5-8 and TRBJ1-4, with a possible D match to TRBD1 (5 bases). CDR1 SGHTS and CDR2 YDEGEE come from the germline V gene. There are 15 residues in the CDR3. Trimming removed 0 bases at V and 4 bases at J, with 10 bases between. CDR3 residues: CASSLEPGINEKLFF. The CDR3 DNA sequence: TGTGCCAGCAGCTTGGAGCCAGGGATTAATGAAAAACTGTTTTTT.

The count of this clone is one. This sequence joins TRBV5-1 and TRBJ2-7; D might be TRBD2 (6 bases). Germline V gene sequence: CDR1 SGHRS, CDR2 YFSETQ. The V end lost 0 bases, the J end lost 2 bases, and 9 bases lay between the germline ends. This CDR3 is built from 14 residues. CDR3 nucleotides: TGCGCCAGCAGCTTGGCCGGGGAGGCCTACGAGCAGTACTTC. It encodes CASSLAGEAYEQYF. Variable domain in full (rest from reference TRBV5-1 and TRBJ2-7): KAGVTQTPRYLIKTRGQQVTLSCSPISGHRSVSWYQQTPGQGLQFLFEYFSETQRNKGNFPGRFSGRQFSNSRSEMNVSTLELGDSALYLCASSLAGEAYEQYFGPGTRLTVT.

The gene calls are TRBV7-9 and TRBJ2-3; 10 bases align to TRBD2. With 1 base clipped from V and 4 bases from J, the junction kept 5 bases outside the gene matches. The CDR3 has 16 residues. The V gene's germline CDR1 is SEHNR and CDR2 FQNEAQ (reference sequence). The CDR3 protein is CASSLGLAGVSDTQYF. DNA for the CDR3: TGTGCCAGCAGCTTAGGGCTAGCGGGAGTATCAGATACGCAGTATTTT.

The J gene is TRBJ2-7, the V gene TRBV9; D not resolved. Trimming took off 4 bases at V and 2 bases at J, with 13 bases between the two ends. The CDR3 length is 14 residues. Germline V gene lookup returns CDR1 SGDLS and CDR2 YYNGEE. This CDR3 reads CASSPGGQTYEQYF. The CDR3 DNA reads as TGTGCCAGCAGCCCCGGTGGGCAGACCTACGAGCAGTACTTC.

This clone was counted once. The chain carries TRBV28 and TRBJ2-1; TRBD2 agrees at 8 bases. The germline gives CDR1 MDHEN, CDR2 SYDVKM. Losses at the gene ends were 9 bases for V and 2 bases for J; bases not matched to a gene: 6. The length of the CDR3 is 14 residues. The CDR3 DNA follows: TGTGCCAGTAAGAGCGGGAGCACCTACAATGAGCAGTTCTTC. This encodes CASKSGSTYNEQFF.

This clone was seen just once. The J gene is TRBJ2-5, the V gene TRBV18; 7 bases map to TRBD1. Germline V gene sequence: CDR1 KGHSH, CDR2 LQKENI. There are 13 residues in the CDR3. With 5 bases clipped from V and 6 bases from J, the junction kept 6 bases outside the gene matches. DNA of the CDR3: TGTGCCAGCTCAATGACAGGGACACAGACCCAGTACTTC. Translating it yields CASSMTGTQTQYF.

This sequence joins TRBV27 and TRBJ2-6; possible D gene TRBD1, 6 bases. With 5 bases removed from V and 2 bases from J, the gap between germline ends came to 16 bases. The CDR3 is made up of 17 amino acids. CDR1 is MNHEY and CDR2 is SMNVEV in the germline V gene (reference sequence). CDR3 residues: CASSRDRRFTGANVLTF. CDR3 coding DNA: TGTGCCAGCAGTCGTGACAGGCGATTCACTGGGGCCAACGTCCTGACTTTC.

The J gene is TRBJ2-5, the V gene TRBV11-2; 9 bases are a match to TRBD2. This CDR3 is 16 amino acids long. The germline V gene encodes CDR1 SGHAT and CDR2 FQNNGV. V was pared by 7 bases and J by 2 bases, with 11 bases of the junction left unmatched. CDR3 coding DNA: TGTGCCAGCACCGAGACTACGACTAGCGGACAAGAGACCCAGTACTTC. The encoded protein is CASTETTTSGQETQYF.

The table lists this clone with a few counts. The chain recombines TRBV19 with TRBJ2-6; weak D call: TRBD2 (6 bases). Germline V lookup: CDR1 LNHDA, CDR2 SQIVND (reference sequence). V dropped 3 bases and J dropped 3 bases, with 9 bases sitting between them. The CDR3 sequence is 15 residues long. The chain's CDR3 is CASSILGGGANVLTF. The CDR3 nucleotides read TGTGCCAGTAGTATCCTCGGGGGTGGGGCCAACGTCCTGACTTTC.

The genes are TRBV6-5 and TRBJ2-1, with D possibly matching TRBD2 (5 bases). With 6 bases removed from V and 7 bases from J, the gap between germline ends came to 19 bases. CDR3 length: 15 residues. The V gene's germline CDR1 is MNHEY and CDR2 SVGAGI. The CDR3 DNA sequence: TGTGCCAGCAGCCAAGGGCGGACCTGGAGGAATGAGCAGTTCTTC. It translates to CASSQGRTWRNEQFF.

This chain uses TRBV7-2 with TRBJ2-5; D remains unclear. Germline loops: CDR1 SGHTA, CDR2 FQGNSA. V dropped 5 bases and J dropped 2 bases, with 3 bases sitting between them. The CDR3 contains 11 residues. CDR3 DNA: TGTGCCAGCAGCCTACAAGAGACCCAGTACTTC. As protein: CASSLQETQYF. The whole variable domain, filled in from reference TRBV7-2 and TRBJ2-5, reads GAGVSQSPSNKVTEKGKDVELRCDPISGHTALYWYRQSLGQGLEFLIYFQGNSAPDKSGLPSDRFSAERTGGSVSTLTIQRTQQEDSAVYLCASSLQETQYFGPGTRLLVL.

This chain connects TRBV27 to TRBJ2-7; 8 bases fit TRBD1. CDR1 MNHEY and CDR2 SMNVEV come from the germline V gene (reference sequence). The CDR3 length is 14 residues. The J segment lost 5 bases and the V segment lost 5 bases, leaving 8 bases of the junction unmatched. CDR3 sequence (DNA): TGTGCCAGCAGTATCCAGGGGGCGAGAGACGAGCAGTACTTC. This gives the protein CASSIQGARDEQYF.

V and J are TRBV4-1 and TRBJ2-7; possibly TRBD1 for D (6 bases). The CDR3 consists of 15 residues. Germline V gene lookup returns CDR1 MGHRA and CDR2 YSYEKL. V was shortened by 1 base and J by 6 bases, with 16 bases between the two germline ends. The CDR3: CASSQGSAGVVEQYF. The CDR3 nucleotides are TGCGCCAGCAGCCAAGGGTCCGCAGGGGTGGTCGAGCAGTACTTC.

The V call is TRBV7-2, the J call TRBJ2-1; 11 bases fit TRBD2. The CDR3 totals 17 residues. The V and J ends lost 4 bases and 7 bases, in that order; junction bases with no gene match: 12. Looked up from germline, CDR1 is SGHTA and CDR2 is FQGNSA. CDR3 in DNA: TGTGCCAGCAGCTCTTCCCTTCTAGCGGGAGGTATTAATGAGCAGTTCTTC. Encoded protein: CASSSSLLAGGINEQFF.

The chain recombines TRBV6-6 with TRBJ1-2, with D possibly being TRBD1 (5 bases). The V end was cut by 4 bases, the J end by 2 bases, with 17 bases between. The CDR3 has 16 amino acids. Per the germline V gene, CDR1 is MNHNY and CDR2 is SVGAGI (reference sequence). The CDR3 reads CASSWTRDWENYGYTF. The CDR3 region has the DNA TGTGCCAGCAGTTGGACCCGGGACTGGGAAAACTATGGCTACACCTTC.

The chain uses TRBV7-9 and TRBJ2-1; 7 nucleotides align to TRBD1. This CDR3 is built from 13 residues. Germline V gene data show CDR1 as SEHNR and CDR2 as FQNEAQ (reference sequence). V lost 5 bases to trimming and J lost 6 bases; unmatched junction nucleotides: 4. The CDR3 loop reads CASSRGQLNEQFF. The CDR3, as DNA: TGTGCCAGCAGCCGGGGACAGCTCAATGAGCAGTTCTTC.